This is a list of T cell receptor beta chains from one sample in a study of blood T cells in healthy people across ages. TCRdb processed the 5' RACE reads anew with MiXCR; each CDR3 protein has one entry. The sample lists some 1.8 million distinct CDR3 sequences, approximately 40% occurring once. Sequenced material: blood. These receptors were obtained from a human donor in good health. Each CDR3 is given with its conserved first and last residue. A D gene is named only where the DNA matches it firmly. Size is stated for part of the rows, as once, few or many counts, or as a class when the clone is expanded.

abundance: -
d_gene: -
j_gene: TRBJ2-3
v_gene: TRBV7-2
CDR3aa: CASSLVSSRDTQYF
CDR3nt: TGTGCCAGCAGCTTAGTTTCGTCCCGAGATACGCAGTATTTT

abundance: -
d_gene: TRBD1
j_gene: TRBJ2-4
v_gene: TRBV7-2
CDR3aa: CASSSWDRAKNIQYF
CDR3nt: TGTGCCAGCAGCTCCTGGGACAGAGCCAAAAACATTCAGTACTTC

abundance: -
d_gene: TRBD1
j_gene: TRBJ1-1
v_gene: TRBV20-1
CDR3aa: CSARDVQGGAAEAFF
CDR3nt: TGCAGTGCTAGAGATGTCCAGGGGGGGGCAGCTGAAGCTTTCTTT

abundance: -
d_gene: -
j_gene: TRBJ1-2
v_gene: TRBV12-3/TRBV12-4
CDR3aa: CASSREQPNNYGYTF
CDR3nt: TGTGCCAGCAGCCGCGAACAACCGAATAACTATGGCTACACCTTC

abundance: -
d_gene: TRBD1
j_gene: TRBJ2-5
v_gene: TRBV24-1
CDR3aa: CATSDPDRGRGEETQYF
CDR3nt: TGTGCCACCAGTGATCCTGACAGGGGGCGCGGGGAGGAGACCCAGTACTTC

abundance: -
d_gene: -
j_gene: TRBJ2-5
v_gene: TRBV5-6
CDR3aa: CASSLEAGHAWGETQYF
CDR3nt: TGTGCCAGCAGCTTGGAAGCGGGCCACGCGTGGGGAGAGACCCAGTACTTC

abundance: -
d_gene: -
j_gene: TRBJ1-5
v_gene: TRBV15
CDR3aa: CATSRDLGTVQPQHF
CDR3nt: TGTGCCACCAGCAGAGATCTCGGGACGGTTCAGCCCCAGCATTTT

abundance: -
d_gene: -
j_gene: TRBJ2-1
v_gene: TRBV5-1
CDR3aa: CASRDPRANEQFF
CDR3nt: TGCGCCAGCAGGGACCCCAGGGCGAATGAGCAGTTCTTC

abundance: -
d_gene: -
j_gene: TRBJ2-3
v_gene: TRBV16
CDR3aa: CASSRMERVKGTQYF
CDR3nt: TGTGCCAGCAGCCGGATGGAGCGGGTCAAAGGTACGCAGTATTTT

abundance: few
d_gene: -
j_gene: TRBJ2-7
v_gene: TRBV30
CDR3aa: CAWSLSLGGQYF
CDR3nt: TGTGCCTGGAGTTTAAGCTTGGGCGGGCAGTACTTC

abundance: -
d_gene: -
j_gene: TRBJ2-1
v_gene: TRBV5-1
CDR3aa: CASRNPGLHNEQFF
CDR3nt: TGCGCCAGCAGAAATCCGGGACTCCACAATGAGCAGTTCTTC

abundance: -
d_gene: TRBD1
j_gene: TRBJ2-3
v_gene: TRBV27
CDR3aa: CASNRDRGPTDTQYF
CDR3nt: TGTGCCAGCAACCGAGACAGGGGCCCCACAGATACGCAGTATTTT

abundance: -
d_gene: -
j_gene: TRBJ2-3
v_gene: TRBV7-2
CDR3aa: CVSSLAAGITDTQYF
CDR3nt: TGTGTCAGCAGCTTAGCGGCGGGCATCACAGATACGCAGTATTTT

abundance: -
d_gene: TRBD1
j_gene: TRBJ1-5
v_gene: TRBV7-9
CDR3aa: CASSSDLGQAQPQHF
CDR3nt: TGTGCCAGCAGCTCTGACTTGGGACAGGCACAGCCCCAGCATTTT

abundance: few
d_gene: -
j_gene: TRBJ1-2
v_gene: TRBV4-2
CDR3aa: CASSSQRGELGGYTF
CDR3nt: TGTGCCAGCAGCTCGCAGAGGGGGGAGTTAGGCGGCTACACCTTC

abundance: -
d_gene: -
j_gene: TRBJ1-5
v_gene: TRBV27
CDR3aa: CASSLQGKAYPPQHF
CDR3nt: TGTGCCAGCAGTTTACAGGGGAAGGCCTATCCGCCCCAGCATTTT

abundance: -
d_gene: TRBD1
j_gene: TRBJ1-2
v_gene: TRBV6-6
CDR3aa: CASSFRDRGYGYTF
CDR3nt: TGTGCCAGCAGTTTCCGGGACAGGGGCTATGGCTACACCTTC

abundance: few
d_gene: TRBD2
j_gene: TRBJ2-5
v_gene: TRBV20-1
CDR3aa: CSARGSSGGNQETQYF
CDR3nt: TGCAGTGCTAGGGGGTCTAGCGGGGGAAACCAAGAGACCCAGTACTTC

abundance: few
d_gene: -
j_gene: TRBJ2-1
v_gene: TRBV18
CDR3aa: CASPLFQLGITATAAYNEQFF
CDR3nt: TGCGCCAGCCCCTTATTTCAACTGGGGATAACAGCCACCGCGGCCTACAATGAGCAGTTCTTC

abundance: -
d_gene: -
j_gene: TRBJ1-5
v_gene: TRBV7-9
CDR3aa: CASSKTGLHQPQHF
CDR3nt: TGTGCCAGCAGTAAGACAGGACTTCATCAGCCCCAGCATTTT

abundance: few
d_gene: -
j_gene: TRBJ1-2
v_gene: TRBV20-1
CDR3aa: CSARDPIAYGYTF
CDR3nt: TGCAGTGCTAGAGACCCCATTGCCTATGGCTACACCTTC

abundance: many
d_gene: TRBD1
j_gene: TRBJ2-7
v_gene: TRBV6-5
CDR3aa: CASTPGQGTDGYEQYF
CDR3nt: TGTGCCAGCACGCCGGGACAGGGGACAGATGGCTACGAGCAGTACTTC

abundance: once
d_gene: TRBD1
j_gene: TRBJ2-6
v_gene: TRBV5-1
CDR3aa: CASSLSGGRFYSGANVLTF
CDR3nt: TGCGCCAGCAGCTTATCAGGGGGCCGCTTTTATTCTGGGGCCAACGTCCTGACTTTC

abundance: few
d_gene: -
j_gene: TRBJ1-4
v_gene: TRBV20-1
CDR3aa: CSARDQGVKEKLFF
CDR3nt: TGCAGTGCTAGAGATCAGGGTGTAAAGGAAAAACTGTTTTTT

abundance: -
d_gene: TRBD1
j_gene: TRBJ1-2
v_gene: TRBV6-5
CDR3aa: CASRQTGANYGYTF
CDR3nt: TGTGCCAGCAGGCAAACAGGGGCTAACTATGGCTACACCTTC

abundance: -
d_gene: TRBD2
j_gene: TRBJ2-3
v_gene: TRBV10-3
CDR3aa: CATGAGGSTDTQYF
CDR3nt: TGTGCCACCGGAGCGGGGGGCAGCACAGATACGCAGTATTTT

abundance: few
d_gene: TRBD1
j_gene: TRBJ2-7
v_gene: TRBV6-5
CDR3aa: CASSPSGGTGAYEQYF
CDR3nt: TGTGCCAGCAGTCCCTCCGGTGGGACAGGGGCCTACGAGCAGTACTTC

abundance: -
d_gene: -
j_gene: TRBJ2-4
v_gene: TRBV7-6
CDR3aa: CASSPAGRRTFPYF
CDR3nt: TGTGCCAGCAGCCCAGCAGGAAGGAGGACCTTTCCGTACTTC

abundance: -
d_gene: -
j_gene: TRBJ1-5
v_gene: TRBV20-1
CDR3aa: CSDTKTVSNQPQHF
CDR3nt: TGCAGTGATACTAAGACAGTTAGCAATCAGCCCCAGCATTTT

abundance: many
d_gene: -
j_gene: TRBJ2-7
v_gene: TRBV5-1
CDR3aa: CASSLHGVDAYEQYF
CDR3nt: TGCGCCAGCAGCCTCCACGGGGTCGATGCCTACGAGCAGTACTTC